This T cell receptor (beta chain) was observed in a study of shared clonotypes between healthy human individuals. The method was immunoSEQ multiplex PCR; TCRdb's version includes in-frame clones alone and lacks a portion of them. The sample gives approximately 1,500,000 clones, more than 95% of which show up once; more than 0.9% is in the top ten. The V gene lost 2 bases and the J gene lost 6 bases, with 13 bases spanning the gap. The CDR3 covers 14 residues. Germline lookup yields CDR1 SEHNR and CDR2 FQNEAQ (reference sequence). The sample consisted of naive CD4+ T cells sorted from blood. Specified subset: CD45RA+ positively selected. This TCR derives from a man aged 25 to 40 in good health. V gene TRBV7-9 combines with J gene TRBJ1-1; TRBD1 might be the D (6 bases). The CDR3 loop reads CASSLSVRGAEAFF. In DNA form, the CDR3 reads TGTGCCAGCAGCTTATCTGTCAGGGGCGCTGAAGCTTTCTTT.